A selection of T cell receptor beta chains follows, all from one sample in a study of cytomegalovirus exposure and HLA in healthy donors. Libraries were prepared by immunoSEQ multiplex PCR; TCRdb keeps only in-frame clonotypes and omits some of them. The sample includes approximately 75,000 clones, more than 65% seen only once; the top ten take approximately 20%. Source material: PBMCs. These receptors were obtained from a man in his sixties or seventies in good health and CMV-seropositive. Each CDR3 is given with its conserved first and last residue. D genes are given only for firm matches. Some rows mark clone size as missing; the rest say once, few, many or name a class of expanded clone.

CDR3,DNA,size,J,D,V
CASSVEGRGGRNYGYTF,TGTGCCAGCAGCGTAGAGGGGAGGGGCGGTAGAAACTATGGCTACACCTTC,.,TRBJ1-2,.,TRBV9
CASHEQGAISTEAFF,TGCGCCAGCCATGAACAGGGGGCGATAAGCACTGAAGCTTTCTTT,.,TRBJ1-1,TRBD1,TRBV5-1
CASSYSTGEGTEAFF,TGTGCCAGCAGTTACTCGACCGGGGAGGGTACTGAAGCTTTCTTT,.,TRBJ1-1,.,TRBV6-6
CASSYLRDRGFSPLHF,TGTGCCAGCAGTTATTTACGCGACAGGGGGTTTTCACCCCTCCACTTT,.,TRBJ1-6,TRBD1,TRBV6-5
CASSAEVRDSPLHF,TGCGCCAGCAGTGCCGAGGTCCGGGATTCACCCCTCCACTTT,.,TRBJ1-6,.,TRBV10-1
CASSPGNSNEKLFF,TGTGCCAGCAGTCCAGGGAATTCTAATGAAAAACTGTTTTTT,.,TRBJ1-4,.,TRBV6-5
CASSSDRDTEAFF,TGTGCCAGCAGCTCCGACAGGGACACTGAAGCTTTCTTT,.,TRBJ1-1,TRBD1,TRBV11-2
CASNLGGGGGYEQYF,TGTGCCAGCAACCTTGGAGGAGGGGGGGGATACGAGCAGTACTTC,.,TRBJ2-7,.,TRBV5-8
CASSREGGSTDTQYF,TGCGCCAGCAGCCGGGAAGGAGGGAGCACAGATACGCAGTATTTT,.,TRBJ2-3,.,TRBV4-1
CASSPSRRDRVNSPLHF,TGCGCCAGCAGCCCCTCCCGCCGGGACAGGGTAAATTCACCCCTCCACTTT,.,TRBJ1-6,TRBD1,TRBV5-1
CAWKCKPEAFF,TGTGCCTGGAAGTGTAAGCCTGAAGCTTTCTTT,.,TRBJ1-1,.,TRBV30
CASSSQGADYGYTF,TGTGCCAGCAGTTCACAGGGGGCGGACTATGGCTACACCTTC,.,TRBJ1-2,TRBD1,TRBV28
CASSNLAYGTDTQYF,TGTGCCAGTAGCAATCTAGCATATGGCACAGATACGCAGTATTTT,.,TRBJ2-3,.,TRBV19
CASSSGTPAYEQYF,TGCGCCAGCAGCTCCGGGACACCTGCCTACGAGCAGTACTTC,.,TRBJ2-7,.,TRBV5-1
CASSLGAGGFSYEQYF,TGTGCCAGCAGCTTGGGAGCGGGAGGGTTCTCCTACGAGCAGTACTTC,once,TRBJ2-7,TRBD2,TRBV13
CASSKNRGFVIEAFF,TGTGCCAGCAGCAAGAACAGGGGGTTTGTGATAGAAGCTTTCTTT,.,TRBJ1-1,TRBD1,TRBV25-1
CASSRQGSMNTEAFF,TGTGCCAGCAGTCGACAGGGCTCCATGAACACTGAAGCTTTCTTT,.,TRBJ1-1,TRBD1,TRBV11-2
CSVSLRTGSTHEQYF,TGCAGCGTTTCGCTGAGAACAGGGTCCACCCACGAGCAGTACTTC,once,TRBJ2-7,.,TRBV29-1
CASSETRGTNEKLFF,TGTGCCAGCAGTGAAACACGAGGTACTAATGAAAAACTGTTTTTT,few,TRBJ1-4,.,TRBV2
CASSDGLAGGPTGELFF,TGCGCCAGCAGTGATGGGCTAGCGGGGGGGCCCACCGGGGAGCTGTTTTTT,.,TRBJ2-2,TRBD2,TRBV10-1
CATQGPLSYEQYF,TGTGCCACCCAGGGGCCACTCTCCTACGAGCAGTACTTC,.,TRBJ2-7,.,TRBV25-1
CASWTGTHEQYF,TGTGCCAGCTGGACGGGGACTCACGAGCAGTACTTC,once,TRBJ2-7,.,TRBV28
CASSSGSRGRNTDTQYF,TGTGCCAGCAGCTCGGGCAGCAGGGGGCGGAACACAGATACGCAGTATTTT,.,TRBJ2-3,TRBD1,TRBV5-4
CASSQNQGNTEAFF,TGTGCCAGCAGCCAAAATCAGGGGAACACTGAAGCTTTCTTT,few,TRBJ1-1,.,TRBV6-5
CASSTGADTDTQYF,TGTGCCAGCAGCACGGGAGCGGACACAGATACGCAGTATTTT,once,TRBJ2-3,.,TRBV9
CASSSGLAGEYEQFF,TGTGCCAGCAGTTCCGGACTAGCGGGAGAGTATGAGCAGTTCTTC,.,TRBJ2-1,TRBD2,TRBV28
CASTQAGGYTGELFF,TGTGCCAGCACTCAGGCCGGGGGGTACACCGGGGAGCTGTTTTTT,once,TRBJ2-2,TRBD2,TRBV2
CASSQSGDREDEQYF,TGCGCCAGCAGCCAATCTGGCGACAGGGAGGACGAGCAGTACTTC,few,TRBJ2-7,.,TRBV4-3
CASRGQGAVEKLFF,TGTGCCAGCAGGGGACAGGGGGCAGTAGAAAAACTGTTTTTT,few,TRBJ1-4,TRBD1,TRBV6-5
CASSPRGHGADTQYF,TGCGCCAGCAGCCCACGCGGGCACGGGGCAGATACGCAGTATTTT,once,TRBJ2-3,.,TRBV4-3
CASTDPGQGSKNIQYF,TGTGCCAGCACCGACCCGGGACAGGGGAGCAAAAACATTCAGTACTTC,.,TRBJ2-4,TRBD1,TRBV28
CASSPHTDTQYF,TGTGCCAGCAGCCCCCACACAGATACGCAGTATTTT,.,TRBJ2-3,.,TRBV7-8
CASSPLPRGEQFF,TGTGCCAGCAGCCCACTACCCAGGGGGGAGCAGTTCTTC,.,TRBJ2-1,TRBD1,TRBV7-2
CASSLEGLFTDTQYF,TGTGCCAGCAGCTTAGAGGGACTTTTCACAGATACGCAGTATTTT,.,TRBJ2-3,.,TRBV7-2
CASSLERGTYEQYF,TGTGCCAGCAGCTTAGAGCGGGGGACCTACGAGCAGTACTTC,once,TRBJ2-7,TRBD2,TRBV11-2
CASSLGSPRGEQFF,TGTGCCAGCAGCTTAGGATCCCCAAGGGGCGAGCAGTTCTTC,.,TRBJ2-1,.,TRBV7-2
CASTASGSYEQYF,TGTGCCAGCACGGCTAGCGGGTCCTACGAGCAGTACTTC,.,TRBJ2-7,TRBD2,TRBV6-5
CASSLLREQYF,TGTGCCAGCAGTCTGCTACGCGAGCAGTACTTC,.,TRBJ2-7,.,TRBV28
CASSLFHRDSLPLRNEQFF,TGTGCCAGCAGTTTATTCCACCGGGACAGTTTGCCTCTACGCAATGAGCAGTTCTTC,.,TRBJ2-1,TRBD1,TRBV27
CTSSQSSGEVYEQYF,TGCACCAGCAGCCAGTCTAGCGGAGAGGTGTACGAGCAGTACTTC,.,TRBJ2-7,.,TRBV1
CASSPSQGQGNGYTF,TGTGCCAGCAGCCCGTCCCAGGGACAGGGTAATGGCTACACCTTC,.,TRBJ1-2,TRBD1,TRBV7-2
CASSQAIQEQYF,TGTGCCAGCAGCCAAGCCATTCAAGAGCAGTACTTC,.,TRBJ2-5,.,TRBV7-9
CASSQELVGYEQYF,TGTGCCAGCAGCCAAGAGCTTGTCGGTTACGAGCAGTACTTC,.,TRBJ2-7,.,TRBV4-2
CASRPTLEGSYEQYF,TGTGCCAGCAGACCAACCCTGGAGGGGAGCTACGAGCAGTACTTC,.,TRBJ2-7,.,TRBV7-9